This note documents a single TCR beta chain sequence. Its cognate antigen is unknown. The data are from a study of shared clonotypes between healthy human individuals. Study-wide results and caveats: Tissues were not sampled, only blood, and their repertoires likely differ.

The protocol was immunoSEQ multiplex PCR, while the TCRdb copy is restricted to in-frame clones and leaves out a portion. The profile shows about 2.4 million clones, 90% to 95% of them singletons. The sequence came from a young man in good health. Material: naive CD4+ T cells sorted from blood. Sample subset: CD45RA+ positively selected.

Here the CDR3 reads CAINQGGPYYNEQFF. The CDR3 coding sequence is TGTGCCATCAACCAGGGAGGACCCTACTACAATGAGCAGTTCTTC. The chain carries TRBV10-3 and TRBJ2-1; possible D gene TRBD2, 6 bases. In germline, CDR1 is ENHRY, CDR2 SYGVKD. The CDR3 is 15 amino acids. V was cut by 7 bases and J by 3 bases, with 16 bases left in between.